The clone carrying this T cell receptor (beta chain) was seen only once. V lost 0 bases and J lost 2, with 18 bases in between. CDR1 is LNHNV, CDR2 YYDKDF, per germline (reference sequence). The CDR3 has 18 residues. Original data processing: It was from reference gene primer amplification that nucleated cell counts were estimated. Measured with immunoSEQ multiplex PCR; TCRdb has only the in-frame clones, and not every one. The V and J calls and clone size were taken over from that table, and D and trimming were inferred from the DNA. The sample has under 85,000 clones; roughly 86% are singletons. The record originates from a study of blood T cell repertoires in COVID-19.

The receptor was isolated from a human donor in a cohort sampled during active COVID-19. The sequenced sample was peripheral blood. The chain recombines TRBV15 with TRBJ2-3, with D tentatively TRBD2 (5 bases). The CDR3 region has the DNA TGTGCCACCAGCAGAGATGATGGGAGCGACGGGAACACAGATACGCAGTATTTT. Translation: CATSRDDGSDGNTDTQYF.